Below are 7 T cell receptor beta chains sequenced from a single sample in a study of STAT3 mutations in large granular lymphocyte leukemia. Study results and limitations: At least one immunodominant TCR beta clonotype appeared in every T-cell large granular lymphocyte leukemia patient.

These TCRs are of unknown antigen specificity. The method was immunoSEQ multiplex PCR; TCRdb's version includes in-frame clones alone and lacks a portion of them. The data contain over 2,000 clones, approximately 55% of them singletons. The specimen was peripheral blood mononuclear cells. Source of these receptors: a man aged 60 to 75 with T-cell large granular lymphocyte leukemia. Some clones in this sample may be carry-over from other donors' samples.

J is TRBJ1-1 and V is TRBV18; 9 bases match TRBD1. The germline gives CDR1 KGHSH, CDR2 LQKENI. V lost 4 bases, J lost 4 bases, and 1 base stayed unmatched. The CDR3 is 13 amino acids. CDR3 DNA: TGTGCCAGCTCACTGGACAGGGGCACTGAAGCTTTCTTT. Translation gives CASSLDRGTEAFF.

This clone was observed a few times. The chain carries TRBV12-5 and TRBJ1-5; no reliable D call. The CDR3 contains 12 residues. Trimming removed 5 bases from V and 10 bases from J, with 12 bases in between. Per the germline V gene, CDR1 is LGHNT and CDR2 is FRNRAP. CDR3 sequence (DNA): TGTGCTAGTGGTCAAGACTTAGCACCCCAGCATTTT. Its translation is CASGQDLAPQHF.

This clone was recorded only once. The CDR3 region is CASSLIPRASGRSGANVLTF. DNA for the CDR3: TGCGCCAGCAGTCTAATTCCCCGGGCTAGCGGCCGCTCTGGGGCCAACGTCCTGACTTTC. The rearrangement uses TRBV23-1 and TRBJ2-6, with 7 nucleotides matching TRBD2. TRBV23-1 is assigned to the ORF class and has an uncertain function. V trimming: 4 bases; J trimming: 0 bases; junction bases outside the gene matches: 15. The CDR3 spans 20 residues.

The chain joins TRBV7-9 to TRBJ1-2; tentative D call: TRBD1 (5 bases). The CDR3 sequence is 11 residues long. Trimming shortened V by 1 base and J by 9 bases, and 6 bases separated the two germline ends. The germline CDR1 and CDR2 sequences are SEHNR and FQNEAQ (reference sequence). The CDR3 sequence is CASSLGTSYTF. CDR3 in DNA: TGTGCCAGCAGCTTAGGGACAAGCTACACCTTC. The complete variable domain, with remaining parts taken from reference TRBV7-9 and TRBJ1-2, reads DTGVSQNPRHKITKRGQNVTFRCDPISEHNRLYWYRQTLGQGPEFLTYFQNEAQLEKSRLLSDRFSAERPKGSFSTLEIQRTEQGDSAMYLCASSLGTSYTFGSGTRLTVV.

V gene TRBV5-1 combines with J gene TRBJ2-5; D gene ambiguous. CDR3 length equals 14 residues. Per the germline V gene, CDR1 is SGHRS and CDR2 is YFSETQ. The V and J ends lost 0 bases and 4 bases respectively, with 10 bases between them. The CDR3 DNA sequence: TGCGCCAGCAGCTTGGGATTAAGTAGAGAGACCCAGTACTTC. This codes for CASSLGLSRETQYF.

The chain carries TRBV27 and TRBJ1-2; D perhaps matches TRBD1 (6 bases). The CDR3 runs to 13 residues. The germline V gene has CDR1 MNHEY and CDR2 SMNVEV (reference sequence). V was shortened by 3 bases and J by 4 bases, with 9 bases between the two germline ends. The CDR3 loop is CASSLDRRYGYTF. CDR3 sequence (DNA): TGTGCCAGCAGTTTGGACAGACGCTATGGCTACACCTTC.

The V call is TRBV5-1, the J call TRBJ1-1, with D possibly matching TRBD1 (6 bases). Germline CDR1 SGHRS, CDR2 YFSETQ. The ends were cut back, 5 bases at V and 2 bases at J, with 13 bases in the middle. This CDR3 region has 14 residues. CDR3 residues: CASRGTGTNTEAFF. The CDR3 region has the DNA TGCGCCAGCAGGGGAACAGGGACTAACACTGAAGCTTTCTTT.